This TCR beta chain was identified during a study of OX40 agonist ivuxolimab in advanced cancers. Study summary: Patients were treated with ivuxolimab, an agonistic anti-OX40 (CD134) antibody.

Generated by immunoSEQ multiplex PCR, the TCRdb table keeps only in-frame clones and is missing some. The table shows around 75,000 clones, with under 90% occurring only once. With 4 bases removed from V and 0 bases from J, the gap between germline ends came to 18 bases. This CDR3 has 18 amino acids. The germline V gene has CDR1 LGHNA and CDR2 YNFKEQ. This chain joins TRBV4-2 and TRBJ2-2; D possibly corresponds to TRBD2 (6 bases). The TCR originated in an adult with an advanced solid tumor such as melanoma, head and neck, liver or kidney cancer. This specimen consisted of CD4+ or CD8+ T cells sorted from blood, obtained in a trial of the OX40 agonist ivuxolimab. The CDR3 here is CASSPKVGGSANTGELFF. The CDR3 DNA reads as TGTGCCAGCAGCCCCAAAGTGGGAGGCTCCGCGAACACCGGGGAGCTGTTTTTT.